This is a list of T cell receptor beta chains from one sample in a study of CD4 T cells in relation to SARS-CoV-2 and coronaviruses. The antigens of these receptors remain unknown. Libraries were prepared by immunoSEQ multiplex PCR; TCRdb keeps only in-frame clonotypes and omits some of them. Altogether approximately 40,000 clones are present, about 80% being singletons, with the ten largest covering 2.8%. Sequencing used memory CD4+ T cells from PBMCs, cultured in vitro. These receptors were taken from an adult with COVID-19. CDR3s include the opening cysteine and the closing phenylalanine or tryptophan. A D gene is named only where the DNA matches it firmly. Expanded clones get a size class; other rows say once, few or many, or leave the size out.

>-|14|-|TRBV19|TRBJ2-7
TGTGCCAGTAGTATAGGGGACCATATCTCCGAGCAGTACTTC
CASSIGDHISEQYF
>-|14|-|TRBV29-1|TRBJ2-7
TGCAGCGTTGGCTTTCAGGTCTACTCCTACGAGCAGTACTTC
CSVGFQVYSYEQYF
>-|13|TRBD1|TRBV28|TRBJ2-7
TGTGCCAGCAGGATCGGGACAGCCTACGAGCAGTACTTC
CASRIGTAYEQYF
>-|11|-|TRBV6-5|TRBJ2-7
TGTGCCAGCACTGGGGGGTACGAGCAGTACTTC
CASTGGYEQYF
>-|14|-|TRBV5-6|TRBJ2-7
TGTGCCAGCAGCTCCCGGGACTGGTCCTACGAGCAGTACTTC
CASSSRDWSYEQYF
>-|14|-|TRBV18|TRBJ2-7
TGTGCCAGCTCACCACCCCAGGGGACCTACGAGCAGTACTTC
CASSPPQGTYEQYF
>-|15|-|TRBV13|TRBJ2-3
TGTGCCAGCAGCTCCTCCCGGGCCCGCTTGGATACGCAGTATTTT
CASSSSRARLDTQYF
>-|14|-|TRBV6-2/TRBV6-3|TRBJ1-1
TGTGCCAGCAGCCAAGACGCCGGTGTCACTGAAGCTTTCTTT
CASSQDAGVTEAFF
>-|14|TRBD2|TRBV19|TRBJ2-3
TGTGCCATGAGCGCGGGAGGGGGCACAGATACGCAGTATTTT
CAMSAGGGTDTQYF
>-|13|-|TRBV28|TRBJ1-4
TGTGCCAGCAGTTCAGACCAAGAAGAAAAACTGTTTTTT
CASSSDQEEKLFF
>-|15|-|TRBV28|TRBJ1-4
TGTGCCAGCAGTCCGATCGGGGAGGTGGATGAAAAACTGTTTTTT
CASSPIGEVDEKLFF
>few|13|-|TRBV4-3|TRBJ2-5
TGCGCCAGCAGCCAAGATAGGAAGGAGACCCAGTACTTC
CASSQDRKETQYF
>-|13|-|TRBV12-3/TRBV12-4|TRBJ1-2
TGTGCCAGCAGTTTAACGGAGGGCTATGGCTACACCTTC
CASSLTEGYGYTF
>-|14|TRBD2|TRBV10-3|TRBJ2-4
TGTGCCATCAGTGACGGGAGGGCCAAAAACATTCAGTACTTC
CAISDGRAKNIQYF
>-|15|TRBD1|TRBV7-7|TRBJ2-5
TGTGCCAGCAGCTTAAGGTGGACAGGGCAAGAGACCCAGTACTTC
CASSLRWTGQETQYF
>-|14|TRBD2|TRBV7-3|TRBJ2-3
TGTGCCAGCAGCTTAAATAGCGGGAGAGATACGCAGTATTTT
CASSLNSGRDTQYF
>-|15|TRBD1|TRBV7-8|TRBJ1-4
TGTGCCAGCAGCCCAAAGACAGGGGGGGGTGAAAAACTGTTTTTT
CASSPKTGGGEKLFF
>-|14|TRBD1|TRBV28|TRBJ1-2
TGTGCCAGCAGTTTAGGGACAGGGACCTATGGCTACACCTTC
CASSLGTGTYGYTF
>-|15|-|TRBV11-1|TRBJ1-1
TGTGCCAGCAGCCGGACATTGGGGGGAAACACTGAAGCTTTCTTT
CASSRTLGGNTEAFF
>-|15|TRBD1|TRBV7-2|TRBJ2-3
TGTGCCAGCAGCTTATGGGACAGGGCCGGAGATACGCAGTATTTT
CASSLWDRAGDTQYF
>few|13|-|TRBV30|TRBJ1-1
TGTGCCTGGAGTCCCCGGGGTCGTTGGAGGGCTTTCTTT
CAWSPRGRWRAFF
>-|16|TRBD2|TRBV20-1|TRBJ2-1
TGCAGTGCTAGTCGGAGCGGGAGCCCTCCCTACAATGAGCAGTTCTTC
CSASRSGSPPYNEQFF
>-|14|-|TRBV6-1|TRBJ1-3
TGTGCCAGCAGTGAACGGCAGGGCGTAAACACCATATATTTT
CASSERQGVNTIYF
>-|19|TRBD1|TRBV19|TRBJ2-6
TGTGCCAGTAGTTTTAAGACGGGACAGGGACCCTCTGGGGCCAACGTCCTGACTTTC
CASSFKTGQGPSGANVLTF
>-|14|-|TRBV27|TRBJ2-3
TGTGCCAGCGGGGAGCAACTTAGCACAGATACGCAGTATTTT
CASGEQLSTDTQYF
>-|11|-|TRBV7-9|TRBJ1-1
TGTGCCACCGACACGGAGTTTAGGGCTTTCTTT
CATDTEFRAFF
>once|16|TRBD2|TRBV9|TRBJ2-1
TGTGCCAGCAGCGTAGCGGGAGGGCTAGCGGGAGATGAGCAGTTCTTC
CASSVAGGLAGDEQFF
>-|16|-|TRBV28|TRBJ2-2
TGTGCCAGCAGTTGGGGGTTGAGGGGACTCCCCGGGGAGCTGTTTTTT
CASSWGLRGLPGELFF
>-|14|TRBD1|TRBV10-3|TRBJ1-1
TGTGCCATCAGTATCTCCGGGACAGAGAATGAAGCTTTCTTT
CAISISGTENEAFF
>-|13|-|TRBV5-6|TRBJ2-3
TGTGCCAGCCGGGAACTGAGCACAGATACGCAGTATTTT
CASRELSTDTQYF
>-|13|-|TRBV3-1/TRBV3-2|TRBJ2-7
TGTGCCAGCAGCCAAACACTACCTGGGGAGCAGTACTTC
CASSQTLPGEQYF